The TCR beta chain described here comes from a study of glioma-infiltrating T cells. This CDR3 is built from 15 residues. Germline V CDR1 and CDR2: MNHNY, SVGAGI (reference sequence). The junction had 8 bases not matched to a gene; V was cut back by 0 bases and J by 9 bases. This clonotype showed up many times. TCR alpha and beta CDR3 regions were amplified from RNA using iRepertoire nested multiplex PCR. For one-step reverse transcription and amplification, 100-400 ng of tissue mRNA or PBMC total RNA was used. TCRdb passed the multiplex PCR reads through MiXCR, listing each CDR3 protein once. The sample has some 150,000 distinct CDR3 sequences; about 39% are singletons.

The sequence came from a human donor with low-grade glioma or glioblastoma, undergoing nonglioma brain surgery, or in good health (not recorded which). The chain carries TRBV6-6 and TRBJ2-1; 7 bases are a match to TRBD1. The sequenced sample consisted of glioma tissue, nonneoplastic brain tissue, or PBMCs (not recorded which). The CDR3 bases are TGTGCCAGCAGTTACTCATCAAACAGACAGGGTGAGCAGTTCTTC. Translating it yields CASSYSSNRQGEQFF.